This T cell receptor (beta chain) comes out of a study of T cell responses to AZD1222 COVID-19 vaccine. Study-wide findings and caveats: Without day 14 samples, only post-peak T cell repertoires were studied.

Unmatched junction bases numbered 8, after V lost 4 bases and J lost 5 bases. The germline gives CDR1 SGDLS, CDR2 YYNGEE. This CDR3 has 15 residues. Assay: immunoSEQ multiplex PCR; the TCRdb copy retains only in-frame clones and omits some. Among roughly 110,000 clones listed, around 88% were seen once. Combined were second doses at about 4 or about 12 weeks. With regard to this clone: Its antigen is still unknown.

The sample consisted of peripheral blood, taken 28 days after the second AZD1222 dose. This clonotype was sampled from an adult who received the AZD1222 COVID-19 vaccine. The gene calls are TRBV9 and TRBJ2-2; 7 positions match TRBD2. This CDR3 is CASSPRQGGTGELFF. CDR3 in DNA: TGTGCCAGCAGCCCCCGGCAGGGAGGGACCGGGGAGCTGTTTTTT.